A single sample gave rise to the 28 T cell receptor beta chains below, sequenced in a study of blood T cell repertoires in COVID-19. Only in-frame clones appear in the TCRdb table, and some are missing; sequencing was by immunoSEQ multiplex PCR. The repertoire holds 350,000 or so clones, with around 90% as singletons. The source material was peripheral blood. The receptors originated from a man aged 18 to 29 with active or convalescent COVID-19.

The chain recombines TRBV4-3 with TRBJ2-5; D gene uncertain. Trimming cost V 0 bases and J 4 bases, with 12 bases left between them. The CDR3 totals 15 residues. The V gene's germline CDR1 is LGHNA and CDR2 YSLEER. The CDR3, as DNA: TGCGCCAGCAGCCAAGACAGTTCTAGTGGAGAGACCCAGTACTTC. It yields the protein CASSQDSSSGETQYF.

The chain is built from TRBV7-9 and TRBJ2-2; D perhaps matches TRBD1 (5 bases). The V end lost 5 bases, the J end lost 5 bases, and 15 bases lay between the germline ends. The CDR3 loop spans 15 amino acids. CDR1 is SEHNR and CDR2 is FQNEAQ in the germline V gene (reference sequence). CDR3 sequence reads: CASSPPPTATGELFF. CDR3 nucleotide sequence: TGTGCCAGCAGCCCCCCCCCGACAGCGACCGGGGAGCTGTTTTTT.

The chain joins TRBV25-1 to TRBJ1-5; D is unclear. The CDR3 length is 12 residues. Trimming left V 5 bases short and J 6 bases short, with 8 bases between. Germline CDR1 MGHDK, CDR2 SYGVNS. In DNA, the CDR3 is TGTGCCAGCAGTTCGGTCGGTCAGCCCCAGCATTTT. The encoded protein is CASSSVGQPQHF. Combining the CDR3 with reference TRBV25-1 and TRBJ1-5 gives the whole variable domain EADIYQTPRYLVIGTGKKITLECSQTMGHDKMYWYQQDPGMELHLIHYSYGVNSTEKGDLSSESTVSRIRTEHFPLTLESARPSHTSQYLCASSSVGQPQHFGDGTRLSIL.

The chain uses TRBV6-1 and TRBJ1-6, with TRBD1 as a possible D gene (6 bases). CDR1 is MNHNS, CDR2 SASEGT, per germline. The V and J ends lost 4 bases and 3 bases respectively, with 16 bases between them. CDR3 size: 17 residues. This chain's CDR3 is CASSVFPDSNYNSPLHF. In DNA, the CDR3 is TGTGCCAGCAGTGTCTTCCCGGACAGTAACTATAATTCACCCCTCCACTTT.

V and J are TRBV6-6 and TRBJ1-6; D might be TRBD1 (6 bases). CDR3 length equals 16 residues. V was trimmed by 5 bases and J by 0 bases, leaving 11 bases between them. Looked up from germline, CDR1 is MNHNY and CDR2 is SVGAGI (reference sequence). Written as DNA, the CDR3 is TGTGCCAGCAGTCGTCGGGACAACTCCTATAATTCACCCCTCCACTTT. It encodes CASSRRDNSYNSPLHF.

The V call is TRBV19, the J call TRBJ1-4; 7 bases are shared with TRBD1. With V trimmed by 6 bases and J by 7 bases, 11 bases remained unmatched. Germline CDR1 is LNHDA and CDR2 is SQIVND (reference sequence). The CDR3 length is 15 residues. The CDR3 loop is CASRPRTGWTEKLFF. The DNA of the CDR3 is TGTGCCAGTAGACCTCGGACAGGATGGACTGAAAAACTGTTTTTT.

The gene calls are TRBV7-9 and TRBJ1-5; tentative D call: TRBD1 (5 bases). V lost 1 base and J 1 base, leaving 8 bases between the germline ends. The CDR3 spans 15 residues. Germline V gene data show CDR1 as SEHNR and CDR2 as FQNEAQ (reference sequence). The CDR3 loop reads CASSLEEGSNQPQHF. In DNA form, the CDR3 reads TGTGCCAGCAGCTTAGAGGAGGGGAGCAATCAGCCCCAGCATTTT.

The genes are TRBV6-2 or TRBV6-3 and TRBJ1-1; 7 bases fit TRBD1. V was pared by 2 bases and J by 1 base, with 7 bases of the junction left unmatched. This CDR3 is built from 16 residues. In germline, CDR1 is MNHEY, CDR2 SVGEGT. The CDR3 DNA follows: TGTGCCAGCAGTTACCAATTCGGACAGGCGAACACTGAAGCTTTCTTT. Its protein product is CASSYQFGQANTEAFF.

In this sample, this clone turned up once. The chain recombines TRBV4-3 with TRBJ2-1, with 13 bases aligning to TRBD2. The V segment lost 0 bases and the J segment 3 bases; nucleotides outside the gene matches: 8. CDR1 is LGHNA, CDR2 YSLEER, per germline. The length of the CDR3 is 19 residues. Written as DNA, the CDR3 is TGCGCCAGCAGCCAAGATAGAGCGACTAGCGGGAGGCTCTACAATGAGCAGTTCTTC. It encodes CASSQDRATSGRLYNEQFF.

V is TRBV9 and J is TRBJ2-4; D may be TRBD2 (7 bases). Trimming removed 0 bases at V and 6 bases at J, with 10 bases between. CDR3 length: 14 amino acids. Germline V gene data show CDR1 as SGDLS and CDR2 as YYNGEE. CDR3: CASSVGGGANIQYF. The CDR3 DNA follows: TGTGCCAGCAGCGTAGGAGGGGGGGCAAACATTCAGTACTTC.

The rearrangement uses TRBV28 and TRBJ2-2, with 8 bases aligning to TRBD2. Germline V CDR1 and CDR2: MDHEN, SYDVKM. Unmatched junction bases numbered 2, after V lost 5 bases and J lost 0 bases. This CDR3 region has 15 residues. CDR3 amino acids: CASSTGLANTGELFF. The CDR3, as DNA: TGTGCCAGCAGTACGGGACTAGCGAACACCGGGGAGCTGTTTTTT.

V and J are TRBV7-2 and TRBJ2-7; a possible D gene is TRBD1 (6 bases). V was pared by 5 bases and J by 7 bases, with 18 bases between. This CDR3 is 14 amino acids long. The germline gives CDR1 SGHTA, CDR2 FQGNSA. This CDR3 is CASSPGQSVGEQYF. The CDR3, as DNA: TGTGCCAGCAGCCCAGGACAGTCCGTGGGGGAGCAGTACTTC.

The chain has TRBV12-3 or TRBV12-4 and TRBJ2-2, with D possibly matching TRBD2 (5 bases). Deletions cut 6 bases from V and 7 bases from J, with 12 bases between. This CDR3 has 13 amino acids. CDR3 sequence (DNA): TGTGCCAGCAGCCCCCGGGCGGGCGGGGAGCTGTTTTTT. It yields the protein CASSPRAGGELFF.

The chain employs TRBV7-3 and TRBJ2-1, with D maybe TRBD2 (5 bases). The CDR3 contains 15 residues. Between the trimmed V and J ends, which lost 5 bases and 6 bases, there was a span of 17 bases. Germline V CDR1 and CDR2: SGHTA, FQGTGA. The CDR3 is CASSETVGGINEQFF. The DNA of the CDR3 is TGTGCCAGCAGCGAGACTGTTGGAGGTATCAATGAGCAGTTCTTC.

The CDR3 DNA sequence: TGTGCCAGCAGCTTAGATGCGTATTATGGCTACACCTTC. Translating it yields CASSLDAYYGYTF. The gene calls are TRBV7-8 and TRBJ1-2; no clear D. The CDR3 has 13 residues. Trimming pared 1 base from V and 5 bases from J, leaving 8 bases between. Germline V CDR1 and CDR2: SGHVS, FQNEAQ.

DNA for the CDR3: TGTGCCAGCAGCTTCTACAGGGCAGTTAACTATGGCTACACCTTC. It yields the protein CASSFYRAVNYGYTF. The J gene is TRBJ1-2, the V gene TRBV5-6; possible D gene TRBD1, 6 bases. Germline V gene data show CDR1 as SGHDT and CDR2 as YYEEEE. The CDR3 consists of 15 residues. V lost 2 bases and J lost 1, with 12 bases in between.

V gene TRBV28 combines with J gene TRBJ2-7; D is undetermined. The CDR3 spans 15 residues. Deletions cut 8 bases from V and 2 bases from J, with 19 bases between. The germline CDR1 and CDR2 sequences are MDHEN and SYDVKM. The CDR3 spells CASRKSGRNTYEQYF. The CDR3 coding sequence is TGTGCCAGCCGAAAGTCTGGCAGAAACACCTACGAGCAGTACTTC.

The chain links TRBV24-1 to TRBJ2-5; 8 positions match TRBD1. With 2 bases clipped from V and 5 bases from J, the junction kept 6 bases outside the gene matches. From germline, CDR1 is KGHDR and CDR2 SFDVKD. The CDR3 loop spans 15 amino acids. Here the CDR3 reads CATSDSPTGAETQYF. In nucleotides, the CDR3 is TGTGCCACCAGTGATTCTCCGACAGGGGCGGAGACCCAGTACTTC.

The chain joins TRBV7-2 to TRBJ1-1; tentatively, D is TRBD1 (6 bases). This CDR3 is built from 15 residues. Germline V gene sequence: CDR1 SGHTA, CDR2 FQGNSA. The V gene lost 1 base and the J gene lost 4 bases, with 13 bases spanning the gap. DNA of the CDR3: TGTGCCAGCAGCTTAGATGGGGGCTCGGGCACTGAAGCTTTCTTT. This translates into CASSLDGGSGTEAFF.

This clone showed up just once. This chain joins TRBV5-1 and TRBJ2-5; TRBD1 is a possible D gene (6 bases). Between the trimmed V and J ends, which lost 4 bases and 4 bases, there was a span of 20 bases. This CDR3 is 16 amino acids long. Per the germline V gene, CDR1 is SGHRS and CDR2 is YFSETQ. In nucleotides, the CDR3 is TGCGCCAGCAGCCCGGGTGCTGTGTGGGGGCGAGAGACCCAGTACTTC. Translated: CASSPGAVWGRETQYF.

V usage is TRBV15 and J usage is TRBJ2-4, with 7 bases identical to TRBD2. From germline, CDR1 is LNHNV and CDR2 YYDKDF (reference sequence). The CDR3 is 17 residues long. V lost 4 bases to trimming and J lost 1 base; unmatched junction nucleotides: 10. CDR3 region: CATSTSGGPLAKNIQYF. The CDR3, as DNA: TGTGCCACCAGCACTAGCGGAGGTCCTCTGGCCAAAAACATTCAGTACTTC.

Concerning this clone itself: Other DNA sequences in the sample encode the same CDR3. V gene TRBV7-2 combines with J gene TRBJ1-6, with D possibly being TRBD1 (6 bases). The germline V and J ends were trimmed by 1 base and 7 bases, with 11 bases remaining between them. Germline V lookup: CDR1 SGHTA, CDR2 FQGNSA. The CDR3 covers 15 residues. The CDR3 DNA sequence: TGTGCCAGCAGCTTAGTCAGGGGATCAAATTCACCCCTCCACTTT. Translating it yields CASSLVRGSNSPLHF. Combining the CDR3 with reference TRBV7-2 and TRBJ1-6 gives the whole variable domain GAGVSQSPSNKVTEKGKDVELRCDPISGHTALYWYRQSLGQGLEFLIYFQGNSAPDKSGLPSDRFSAERTGGSVSTLTIQRTQQEDSAVYLCASSLVRGSNSPLHFGNGTRLTVT.

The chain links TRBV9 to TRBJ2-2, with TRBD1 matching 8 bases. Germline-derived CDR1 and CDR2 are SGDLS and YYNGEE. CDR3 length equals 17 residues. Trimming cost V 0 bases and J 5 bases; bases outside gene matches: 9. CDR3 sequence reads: CASSVVRPQGGTGELFF. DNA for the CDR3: TGTGCCAGCAGCGTAGTCCGTCCACAGGGGGGTACCGGGGAGCTGTTTTTT.

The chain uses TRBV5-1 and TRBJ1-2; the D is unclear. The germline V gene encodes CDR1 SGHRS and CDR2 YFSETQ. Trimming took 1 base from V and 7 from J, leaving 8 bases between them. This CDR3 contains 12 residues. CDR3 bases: TGCGCCAGCAGCTTGTCGGGGAGTGGCTACACCTTC. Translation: CASSLSGSGYTF.

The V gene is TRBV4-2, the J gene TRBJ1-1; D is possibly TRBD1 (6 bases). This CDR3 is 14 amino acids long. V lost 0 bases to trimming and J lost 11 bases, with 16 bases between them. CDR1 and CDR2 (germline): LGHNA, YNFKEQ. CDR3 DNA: TGTGCCAGCAGCCAAGAGGTCAGGGGCGCGGAGGCTTTCTTT. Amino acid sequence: CASSQEVRGAEAFF.

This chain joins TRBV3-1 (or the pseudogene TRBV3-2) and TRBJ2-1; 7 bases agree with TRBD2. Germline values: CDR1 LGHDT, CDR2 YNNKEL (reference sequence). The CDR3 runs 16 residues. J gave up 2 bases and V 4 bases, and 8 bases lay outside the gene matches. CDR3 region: CASSPRRESPYNEQFF. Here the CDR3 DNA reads TGTGCCAGCAGCCCCAGGCGGGAGTCCCCCTACAATGAGCAGTTCTTC.

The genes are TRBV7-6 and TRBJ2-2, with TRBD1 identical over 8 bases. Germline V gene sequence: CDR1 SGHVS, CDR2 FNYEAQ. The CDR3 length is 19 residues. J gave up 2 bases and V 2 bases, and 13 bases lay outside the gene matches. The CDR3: CASSLTALRTGLNTGELFF. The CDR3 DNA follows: TGTGCCAGCAGCTTAACAGCCTTAAGGACAGGGCTCAACACCGGGGAGCTGTTTTTT.

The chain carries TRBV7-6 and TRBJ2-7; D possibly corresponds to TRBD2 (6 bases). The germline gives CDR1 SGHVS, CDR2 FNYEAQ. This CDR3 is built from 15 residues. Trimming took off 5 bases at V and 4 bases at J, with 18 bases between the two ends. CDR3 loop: CASSPPGTSGYEQYF. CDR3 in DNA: TGTGCCAGCAGCCCCCCCGGGACCAGCGGGTACGAGCAGTACTTC.